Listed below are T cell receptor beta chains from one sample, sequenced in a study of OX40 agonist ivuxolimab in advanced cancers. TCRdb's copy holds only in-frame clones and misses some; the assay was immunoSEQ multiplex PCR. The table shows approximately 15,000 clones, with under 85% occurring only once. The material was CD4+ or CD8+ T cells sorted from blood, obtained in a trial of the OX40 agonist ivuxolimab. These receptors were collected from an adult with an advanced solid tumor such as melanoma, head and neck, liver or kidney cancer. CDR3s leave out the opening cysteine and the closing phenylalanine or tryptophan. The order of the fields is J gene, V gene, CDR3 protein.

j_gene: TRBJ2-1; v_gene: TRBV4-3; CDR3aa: ASSQDSGTSGNEQF
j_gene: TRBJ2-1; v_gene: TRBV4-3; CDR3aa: ASSQASGNYNEQF
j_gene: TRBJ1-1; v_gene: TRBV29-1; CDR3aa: SVPPGTEAF
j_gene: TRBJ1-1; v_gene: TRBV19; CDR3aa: ASRPGGVTEAF
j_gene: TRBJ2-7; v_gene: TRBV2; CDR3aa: ARAAGQAYEQY
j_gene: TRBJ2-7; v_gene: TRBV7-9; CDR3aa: ASSSHQGSYEQY
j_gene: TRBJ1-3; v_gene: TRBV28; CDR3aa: ASVRQTGNTIY
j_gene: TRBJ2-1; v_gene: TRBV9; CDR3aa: AGSPQGLAGNREQF
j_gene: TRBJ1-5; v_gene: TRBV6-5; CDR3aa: ASSYSGANQPQH
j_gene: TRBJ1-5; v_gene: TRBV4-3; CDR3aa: ASSQIFGQDSNQPQH
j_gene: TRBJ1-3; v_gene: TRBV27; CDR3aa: ASSPGPPSSGNTIY
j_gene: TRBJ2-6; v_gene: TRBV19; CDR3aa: ASSIGAGANVLT
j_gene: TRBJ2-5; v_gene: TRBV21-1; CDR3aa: ASSKAMTSGRRKTQY
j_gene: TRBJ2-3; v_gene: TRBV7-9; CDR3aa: ASSPGVGTDTQY
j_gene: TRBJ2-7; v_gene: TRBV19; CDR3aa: ASSIGQGNEQY